These 10 T cell receptor beta chains originate from one sample sequenced in a study of T-cell reconstitution after alpha-beta-depleted transplantation in children. Unique molecular identifiers featured in how the TCRbeta library was prepared. A single record per CDR3 protein comes from TCRdb applying MiXCR to the PCR reads. The repertoire holds a few hundred thousand distinct CDR3 sequences, with 9% to 12% as singletons. Sequencing used PBMCs from the stem cell graft donor, obtained from the stem cell graft. These receptors all come from a human donor who donated a stem cell graft to a child with acute lymphoblastic leukemia.

This clonotype has only a few counts. The chain recombines TRBV7-9 with TRBJ2-1, with 10 bases aligning to TRBD2. Germline CDR1 is SEHNR and CDR2 is FQNEAQ (reference sequence). Germline trimming cut 7 bases from V and 8 bases from J; bases unmatched to any gene: 11. The CDR3 is made up of 15 amino acids. The CDR3 is CASNPGLAVVYEQFF. The CDR3 bases are TGTGCCAGCAACCCCGGACTAGCGGTTGTGTATGAGCAGTTCTTC.

Many counts were recorded for this clonotype. This rearrangement joins TRBV27 to TRBJ2-1; TRBD2 is a possible D gene (5 bases). Germline V gene sequence: CDR1 MNHEY, CDR2 SMNVEV (reference sequence). This CDR3 region has 11 residues. V lost 3 bases and J lost 15, with 12 bases in between. The CDR3 spells CASSFLLETFF. Here the CDR3 DNA reads TGTGCCAGCAGTTTCCTACTAGAAACGTTCTTC.

The CDR3 is CASSPPGTLPGQYF. Here the CDR3 DNA reads TGTGCCAGCAGCCCTCCCGGGACCCTTCCCGGGCAGTACTTC. The rearrangement uses TRBV7-9 and TRBJ2-7; tentatively, D is TRBD1 or TRBD2 (5 bases each). V dropped 5 bases and J dropped 9 bases, with 20 bases sitting between them. The CDR3 sequence is 14 residues long. The germline gives CDR1 SEHNR, CDR2 FQNEAQ (reference sequence). Drawing the rest from reference TRBV7-9 and TRBJ2-7, the complete variable domain is DTGVSQNPRHKITKRGQNVTFRCDPISEHNRLYWYRQTLGQGPEFLTYFQNEAQLEKSRLLSDRFSAERPKGSFSTLEIQRTEQGDSAMYLCASSPPGTLPGQYFGPGTRLTVT.

This clonotype was counted many times. The chain combines TRBV10-3 with TRBJ2-1; no clear D. The germline gives CDR1 ENHRY, CDR2 SYGVKD. Trimming took off 2 bases at V and 7 bases at J, with 3 bases between the two ends. The CDR3 has 11 residues. The CDR3 DNA reads TGTGCCATCAGTGAGATAAATGAGCAGTTCTTC. This codes for CAISEINEQFF.

Worth noting for this clonotype: One junction end disagrees with the germline gene, perhaps due to a read error. The V and J genes are TRBV20-1 and TRBJ2-1; TRBD2 agrees at 12 bases. The CDR3 covers 16 residues. Germline CDR1 and CDR2: DFQATT and SNEGSKA (reference sequence). The CDR3 sequence is CCASPTSGSSYNEQFF. CDR3 coding DNA: TGCTGTGCTAGTCCGACTAGCGGGAGCTCCTACAATGAGCAGTTCTTC.

In its sample, this clonotype was seen many times. V is TRBV2 and J is TRBJ2-2; 13 bases match TRBD2. CDR1 is SNHLY, CDR2 FYNNEI, per germline. Trimming took 6 bases from V and 4 from J; bases not matched to a gene: 2. This CDR3 contains 15 residues. The CDR3 nucleotides are TGTGCCAGCAGCCGACTAGCGGGAGGCACCGGGGAGCTGTTTTTT. Its protein is CASSRLAGGTGELFF.

Concerning this clonotype: A read error may explain this, as a much larger clone is one base away. The chain is built from TRBV3-1 and TRBJ2-7; 7 bases are shared with TRBD1. The CDR3 has 16 residues. J was trimmed by 5 bases and V by 4 bases; bases with no gene match: 14. Germline V gene data show CDR1 as LGHDT and CDR2 as YNNKEL (reference sequence). In DNA, the CDR3 is TGTGCCAGCAGCCCAAGTCGGAGACAGGGTGGCCACGAGCAGTACTTC. Translation gives CASSPSRRQGGHEQYF.

This clonotype has a handful of counts. The genes are TRBV5-1 and TRBJ2-3; 9 bases align to TRBD1. After removal of 0 bases from V and 2 bases from J, the junction contained 4 bases not matched to a gene. From germline, CDR1 is SGHRS and CDR2 YFSETQ. The CDR3 is 16 amino acids. The CDR3 reads CASSLAGTGYTDTQYF. The CDR3 nucleotides are TGCGCCAGCAGCTTGGCCGGGACAGGGTACACAGATACGCAGTATTTT.

In its sample, this clonotype was seen a few times. The rearrangement joins TRBV11-2 to TRBJ2-2; D not certain. V lost 4 bases and J lost 4, with 13 bases in between. CDR3 length: 15 amino acids. Germline V CDR1 and CDR2: SGHAT, FQNNGV. Here the CDR3 DNA reads TGTGCCAGCAGCTCGCCGTTTGTGGGCACCGGGGAGCTGTTTTTT. It specifies CASSSPFVGTGELFF.

This clonotype appeared many times. CDR3 coding DNA: TGCAGTGCTAGGGGGACGGGAGTAGTCAAAAACATTCAGTACTTC. Its translation: CSARGTGVVKNIQYF. This rearrangement joins TRBV20-1 to TRBJ2-4; D may be TRBD2 (6 bases). CDR3 size: 15 residues. V was shortened by 3 bases and J by 3 bases, with 15 bases between the two germline ends. CDR1 is DFQATT, CDR2 SNEGSKA, per germline (reference sequence).